This is a list of T cell receptor beta chains from one sample in a study of persistence of HIV-infected CD4 T cells. These receptors' targets are unknown. Clones were read by immunoSEQ multiplex PCR, and TCRdb kept only the in-frame ones, dropping some. The sample holds about 32,000 clones, roughly 80% seen once. The sequencing here drew on CD4+ T cells sorted from PBMCs after roughly 18-hour stimulation, taken from a patient who received antiretroviral therapy. These receptors came from an adult woman with HIV who was CMV-seropositive. Each CDR3 is given with its conserved first and last residue. A D gene is named only where the DNA matches it firmly. The listing skips clone size in some rows; elsewhere it reads once, few, many or a size class.

V: TRBV5-1; length: 14; size: -; D: TRBD1; J: TRBJ1-2; DNA: TGCGCCAGCAGCTCTCTACAGGGGGCCTATGGCTACACCTTC; CDR3: CASSSLQGAYGYTF
V: TRBV6-1; length: 15; size: -; D: -; J: TRBJ2-5; DNA: TGTGCCAGCAGTGAAGGTTCAGCGGGCCAAGAGACCCAGTACTTC; CDR3: CASSEGSAGQETQYF
V: TRBV27; length: 14; size: -; D: TRBD1; J: TRBJ1-4; DNA: TGTGCCACCAGAGGGGGGACAGGTCACGAAAAACTGTTTTTT; CDR3: CATRGGTGHEKLFF
V: TRBV29-1; length: 12; size: -; D: -; J: TRBJ1-1; DNA: TGCAGCGTTCTCAGCGGGAACACTGAAGCTTTCTTT; CDR3: CSVLSGNTEAFF
V: TRBV27; length: 15; size: -; D: TRBD1; J: TRBJ1-5; DNA: TGTGCCAGCAGGCCTCGACAGGGCCTGGGACAGCCCCAGCATTTT; CDR3: CASRPRQGLGQPQHF
V: TRBV20-1; length: 15; size: -; D: TRBD2; J: TRBJ2-3; DNA: TGCAGTGCTAGTTCCCTAGCGGGACACACAGATACGCAGTATTTT; CDR3: CSASSLAGHTDTQYF
V: TRBV4-1; length: 16; size: few; D: TRBD1; J: TRBJ2-1; DNA: TGCGCCAGCAGCCATATAGACAGGGGGCCCTACAATGAGCAGTTCTTC; CDR3: CASSHIDRGPYNEQFF
V: TRBV28; length: 14; size: -; D: TRBD1; J: TRBJ2-7; DNA: TGTGCCAGCAGGACCGGGACAGCTACCTACGAGCAGTACTTC; CDR3: CASRTGTATYEQYF
V: TRBV10-1; length: 13; size: -; D: -; J: TRBJ2-1; DNA: TGCGCCAGCCAGTCAAGCCCCTACAATGAGCAGTTCTTC; CDR3: CASQSSPYNEQFF
V: TRBV18; length: 14; size: -; D: TRBD1; J: TRBJ2-7; DNA: TGTGCCAGCTCACCCCGGACAGGGAGGAGCGAGCAGTACTTC; CDR3: CASSPRTGRSEQYF
V: TRBV7-6; length: 17; size: -; D: TRBD2; J: TRBJ2-3; DNA: TGTGCCAGCAGCTTAGAGGCTAGCGGGACTAGCACAGATACGCAGTATTTT; CDR3: CASSLEASGTSTDTQYF
V: TRBV2; length: 14; size: -; D: -; J: TRBJ2-3; DNA: TGTGCCAGCACAGAGGTCTGGGGAACAGATACGCAGTATTTT; CDR3: CASTEVWGTDTQYF
V: TRBV5-4; length: 14; size: -; D: TRBD1; J: TRBJ1-6; DNA: TGTGCCAGCAGCCCGGGACAGTATAATTCACCCCTCCACTTT; CDR3: CASSPGQYNSPLHF
V: TRBV5-4; length: 13; size: -; D: -; J: TRBJ1-2; DNA: TGTGCCAGCAGCTTGGAGGGTAACTATGGCTACACCTTC; CDR3: CASSLEGNYGYTF
V: TRBV7-2; length: 15; size: -; D: -; J: TRBJ2-3; DNA: TGTGCCAGCAGCTTAGCGGACCGCCCCTCTTATACGCAGTATTTT; CDR3: CASSLADRPSYTQYF
V: TRBV5-1; length: 13; size: -; D: TRBD1; J: TRBJ1-2; DNA: TGCGCCAGCAGCCGGGACAGGGTCTCTGGCTACACCTTC; CDR3: CASSRDRVSGYTF
V: TRBV5-6; length: 13; size: few; D: -; J: TRBJ1-4; DNA: TGTGCCAGCAGCCTAGCAACTAATGAAAAACTGTTTTTT; CDR3: CASSLATNEKLFF
V: TRBV24-1; length: 15; size: -; D: -; J: TRBJ1-4; DNA: TGTGCCACCATTTTGGGGGCTGCAACTAATGAAAAACTGTTTTTT; CDR3: CATILGAATNEKLFF
V: TRBV5-6; length: 15; size: -; D: TRBD2; J: TRBJ2-1; DNA: TGTGCCAGCAGCTCGTACCTAGCGGGGGGGAATGAGCAGTTCTTC; CDR3: CASSSYLAGGNEQFF
V: TRBV5-1; length: 15; size: -; D: TRBD2; J: TRBJ2-3; DNA: TGCGCCAGCAGCGGGGGTAGCGGGAAGGCAGATACGCAGTATTTT; CDR3: CASSGGSGKADTQYF
V: TRBV19; length: 13; size: -; D: TRBD1; J: TRBJ2-7; DNA: TGTGCCAGTAGCCGGGACAGGGGGCGGGAGCAGTACTTC; CDR3: CASSRDRGREQYF
V: TRBV5-1; length: 15; size: few; D: TRBD1; J: TRBJ1-1; DNA: TGCGCCAGCAGTTCAAGGGACAGGGGGCTCACTGAAGCTTTCTTT; CDR3: CASSSRDRGLTEAFF
V: TRBV5-1; length: 15; size: -; D: -; J: TRBJ1-1; DNA: TGCGCCAGCAGCCACTACGGACAGAAGAACACTGAAGCTTTCTTT; CDR3: CASSHYGQKNTEAFF
V: TRBV3-1/TRBV3-2; length: 13; size: -; D: -; J: TRBJ2-2; DNA: TGTGCCAGCAGCCAAGTGGCCACCGGGGAGCTGTTTTTT; CDR3: CASSQVATGELFF
V: TRBV24-1; length: 15; size: -; D: -; J: TRBJ2-3; DNA: TGTGCCACCAGCGAGAGGGGGTACGGGACAGATACGCAGTATTTT; CDR3: CATSERGYGTDTQYF
V: TRBV5-4; length: 15; size: -; D: TRBD2; J: TRBJ2-1; DNA: TGTGCCAGCAGCTCTTCTAGCGGGAGTTCGAATGAGCAGTTCTTC; CDR3: CASSSSSGSSNEQFF
V: TRBV15; length: 15; size: -; D: -; J: TRBJ2-1; DNA: TGTGCCACCAGCAGTGGGACCCAGGGGGGCAATGAGCAGTTCTTC; CDR3: CATSSGTQGGNEQFF
V: TRBV5-4; length: 14; size: -; D: -; J: TRBJ1-2; DNA: TGTGCCAGCACCCGGGGAGGGGGGGACTATGGCTACACCTTC; CDR3: CASTRGGGDYGYTF
V: TRBV5-1; length: 15; size: -; D: -; J: TRBJ1-5; DNA: TGCGCCAGCAGCTTGGAAGGGGGTAGCAATCAGCCCCAGCATTTT; CDR3: CASSLEGGSNQPQHF
V: TRBV3-1/TRBV3-2; length: 13; size: -; D: -; J: TRBJ2-2; DNA: TGTGCCAGCAGCCAAGGTAACACCGGGGAGCTGTTTTTT; CDR3: CASSQGNTGELFF
V: TRBV14; length: 15; size: -; D: TRBD2; J: TRBJ2-3; DNA: TGTGCCAGCAGCCGCCCTAGCGGGACCACAGATACGCAGTATTTT; CDR3: CASSRPSGTTDTQYF
V: TRBV4-3; length: 15; size: -; D: TRBD1; J: TRBJ2-3; DNA: TGCGCCAGCAGCCAAGAGGGTACAGGGGCGGATACGCAGTATTTT; CDR3: CASSQEGTGADTQYF